This TCR beta chain was identified during a study of cytomegalovirus exposure and HLA in healthy donors. The study, taken as a whole, reports: Several of the most significant clusters appeared linked to common viral pathogens, based on a later analysis.

Points on this clone: As yet, its antigen is unknown.

PCR was performed using 60 Vbeta and 13 Jbeta primers. Sequencing used immunoSEQ multiplex PCR; TCRdb keeps in-frame clones, though not all of them. The table has more than 150,000 clones, around 80% seen once; the top ten hold less than 9.5%. The V gene's germline CDR1 is SGDLS and CDR2 YYNGEE. The CDR3 sequence is 18 residues long. The junction had 10 bases not matched to a gene; V was cut back by 0 bases and J by 0 bases. J is TRBJ2-3 and V is TRBV9; 7 bases line up with TRBD2. The TCR comes from a woman in her 40s in good health and CMV-seropositive. Material: PBMCs. Here the CDR3 reads CASSVGGGRAPSTDTQYF. The CDR3 DNA reads TGTGCCAGCAGCGTAGGAGGTGGGAGGGCCCCTAGCACAGATACGCAGTATTTT.